This T cell receptor (beta chain) was obtained from a study of beta chain features in type 1 diabetes. The CDR3 length is 17 residues. Unmatched junction bases numbered 9, after V lost 1 base and J lost 3 bases. Germline V gives CDR1 LGHNA, CDR2 YSLEER. This clone was seen only once. Isolated RNA was reverse transcribed in full, so expressed TCRB transcripts were sequenced. Some clones are missing from TCRdb's copy, which holds only in-frame ones; the method was immunoSEQ multiplex PCR. The table includes 860,000 or so clones, 15% to 20% detected once. Sequencing used naive CD4+ T cells from blood. The sequence was collected from a woman aged 18-35 years in good health. V is TRBV4-3 and J is TRBJ2-7, with 10 bases identical to TRBD1. The CDR3 sequence: CASSQGRIRDRGYEQYF. DNA of the CDR3: TGCGCCAGCAGCCAAGGTAGAATCCGGGACAGGGGCTACGAGCAGTACTTC.